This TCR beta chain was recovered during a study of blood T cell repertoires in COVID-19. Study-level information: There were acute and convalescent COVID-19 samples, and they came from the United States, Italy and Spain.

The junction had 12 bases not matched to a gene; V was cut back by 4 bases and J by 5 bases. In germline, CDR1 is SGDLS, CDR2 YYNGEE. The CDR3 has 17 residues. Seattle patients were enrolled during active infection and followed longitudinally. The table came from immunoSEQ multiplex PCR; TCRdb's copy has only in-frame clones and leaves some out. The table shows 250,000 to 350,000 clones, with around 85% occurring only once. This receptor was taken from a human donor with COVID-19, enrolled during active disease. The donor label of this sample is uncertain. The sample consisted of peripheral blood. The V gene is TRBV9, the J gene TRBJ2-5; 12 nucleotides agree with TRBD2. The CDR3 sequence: CASSPRTSGNRGETQYF. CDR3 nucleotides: TGTGCCAGCAGCCCGAGGACTAGCGGGAACAGAGGCGAGACCCAGTACTTC.